This TCR beta chain was identified during a study of regulatory T cells in long-lasting Graves disease. Described time point: newly diagnosed GD, antithyroid drugs for less than 3 months. From RNA extracted from PBMCs, the TCR library was made. Both iRepertoire HTBI primers and Arm-PCR of CDR3 regions were used to build the TCR beta libraries. In the study's own analysis: Throughout the samples, researchers identified some 62 TRBV and 14 TRBJ segments. TCRdb fed the multiplex PCR reads into MiXCR, producing one record per CDR3 protein. These V and J calls are TCRdb output, not the study's own analysis. The sample includes about 470,000 distinct CDR3 sequences, 14% to 15% of them seen just once. These same records also appear under a second study, on T cells in Graves' hyperthyroidism and ophthalmopathy. That source adds: Every diagnosis used clinical symptoms, serum thyroxine and TRAb, thyroid ultrasound and orbital computed tomography.

The TCR comes from a woman aged 25 to 39 with Graves disease. The sequences come from peripheral blood mononuclear cells (PBMCs), collected at new diagnosis, from a patient treated with antithyroid drugs.

CDR3 amino acids: CASSSGPARDGYTF. The DNA for the CDR3 is TGTGCCAGCAGTTCGGGGCCTGCCCGAGATGGCTACACCTTC. The chain joins TRBV6-5 to TRBJ1-2; D is possibly TRBD1 (5 bases). This CDR3 has 14 residues. From germline, CDR1 is MNHEY and CDR2 SVGAGI. Trimming took 4 bases from V and 6 from J, leaving 15 bases between them.